This T cell receptor (beta chain) was captured by sequencing in a study of radiotherapy plus CTLA-4 blockade in lung cancer. Study-level information: For roughly 19% of patients, objective responses occurred, and roughly 30% had disease control.

The table lists this clone with a count of one. No antigen is known for it. Study-level findings and limits: TCR clones originating in tumors grew in number in blood after radiotherapy plus ipilimumab.

Chemo-refractory metastatic non-small-cell lung cancer patients were treated with focal radiation plus CTLA-4 blockade with ipilimumab. The V gene's germline CDR1 is LNHDA and CDR2 SQIVND (reference sequence). The V end lost 1 base, the J end lost 4 bases, and 14 bases lay between the germline ends. The CDR3 length is 16 residues. This table comes from immunoSEQ multiplex PCR, and its TCRdb copy is limited to in-frame clones, with some not included. The data show approximately 77,000 clones, under 90% seen once. This TCR derives from a human donor with non-small cell lung cancer who had stable disease on radiotherapy plus ipilimumab. This chain links TRBV19 with TRBJ1-5; tentative D call: TRBD1 (5 bases). The sequencing here drew on peripheral blood, taken from a patient treated with radiotherapy plus ipilimumab. The CDR3 nucleotides are TGTGCCAGTAGTATAGGACAAGGGGTTAGTAATCAGCCCCAGCATTTT. Translation gives CASSIGQGVSNQPQHF.